This T cell receptor beta chain is from a study of cytomegalovirus exposure and HLA in healthy donors. Study-level points and caveats: Cytomegalovirus association was listed for around 170 TCR beta chains.

Per the germline V gene, CDR1 is MNHNY and CDR2 is SVGAGI (reference sequence). Germline trimming cut 6 bases from V and 13 bases from J; bases unmatched to any gene: 6. This CDR3 has 11 amino acids. This PCR relied on a set of 60 Vbeta primers and 13 Jbeta primers. The table came from immunoSEQ multiplex PCR; TCRdb's copy has only in-frame clones and leaves some out. This sample's table reports over 45,000 clones. While unrecorded immune exposures were likely, the donors were nominally healthy when sampled. Concerning this clone itself: The antigen remains unidentified.

Sequenced input: PBMCs. The chain carries TRBV6-6 and TRBJ1-2; 9 positions agree with TRBD1. The receptor was isolated from a woman aged 18-29 years in good health and CMV-seronegative. CDR3 sequence: CASSTGGNSTF. The CDR3 nucleotides are TGTGCCAGCAGCACAGGGGGCAATAGCACCTTC.